This TCR beta chain was observed in a study of CD8+ T cells in alopecia areata. Sequencing relied on a cDNA template that was reverse transcribed from extracted RNA. This table comes from immunoSEQ multiplex PCR, and its TCRdb copy is limited to in-frame clones, with some not included. In the table there are about 200,000 clones, roughly 56% of which are singletons. To note about this clone: Other nucleotide sequences in the sample specify the same CDR3.

The CDR3 is 11 amino acids. V was pared by 3 bases and J by 4 bases, with 6 bases between. Germline CDR1 and CDR2: SQVTM and ANQGSEA. This chain links TRBV29-1 with TRBJ1-1; D not resolved. The clonotype originates from a human donor in good health. The sequencing input was CD8+ T cells sorted from blood. CDR3 sequence (DNA): TGCAGCGTTGACAGGAGCACTGAAGCTTTCTTT. Protein product: CSVDRSTEAFF.